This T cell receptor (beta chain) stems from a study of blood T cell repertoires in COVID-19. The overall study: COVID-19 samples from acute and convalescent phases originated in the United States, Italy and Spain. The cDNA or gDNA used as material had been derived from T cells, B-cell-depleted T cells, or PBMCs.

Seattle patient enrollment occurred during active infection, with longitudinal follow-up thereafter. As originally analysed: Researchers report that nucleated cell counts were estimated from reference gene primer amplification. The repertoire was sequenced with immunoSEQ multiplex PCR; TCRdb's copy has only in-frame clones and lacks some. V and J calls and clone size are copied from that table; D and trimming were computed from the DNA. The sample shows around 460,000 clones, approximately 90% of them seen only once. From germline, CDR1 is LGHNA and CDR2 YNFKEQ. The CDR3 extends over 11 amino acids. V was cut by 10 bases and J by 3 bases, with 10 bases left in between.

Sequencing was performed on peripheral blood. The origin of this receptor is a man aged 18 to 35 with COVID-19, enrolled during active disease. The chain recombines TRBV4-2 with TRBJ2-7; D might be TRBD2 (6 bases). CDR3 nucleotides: TGTGCCACTAGCGAAAACTACGAGCAGTACTTC. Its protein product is CATSENYEQYF.